The present TCR beta chain was sequenced within a study of T-cell memory formation after mild COVID-19. Looking at the study overall: There were largely donor-specific TCR clusters.

TCRdb reprocessed the 5' RACE reads via MiXCR and lists one record per CDR3 protein. The sample lists about 150,000 distinct CDR3 sequences, 13% occurring once. Study observations and caveats: Of the contracting clones, CD4+ ones lay mainly in CM and EM, and CD8+ ones in EMRA.

Germline assignment: CDR1 DFQATT and CDR2 SNEGSKA (reference sequence). V lost 3 bases and J 1 base, leaving 7 bases between the germline ends. The CDR3 is made up of 13 amino acids. Points on this clonotype: Its specificity is not known.

Input material: PBMCs or a T cell subset sorted from them (not recorded which). The chain carries TRBV20-1 and TRBJ1-3; no firm D call. The TCR originated in a young man who had mild COVID-19 (a few samples of this study predate the infection). Cell type and time point are not known. CDR3 coding DNA: TGCAGTGCTAGCCCCGGTTCTGGAAACACCATATATTTT. Translation gives CSASPGSGNTIYF.